The T cell receptor (beta chain) described here comes from a study of T-cell reconstitution after alpha-beta-depleted transplantation in children (dated by TCRdb to the mid-2010s). Regarding the research as a whole: The study quantitatively tracked T-cell immune reconstitution after TCRalphabeta/CD19-depleted allogeneic hematopoietic cell transplantation in children using TCR repertoire profiling.

The library relied on PCR. The sequencer listed for this sample is Illumina HiSeq 2500. TCR library preparation used molecular barcoding, with unique molecular identifiers applied to normalize quantification of the TCRbeta repertoire. TCRdb reprocessed the public reads (quality trimming at Q25 with fastp, clone calling with MiXCR) and kept in-frame beta chains. A single entry per CDR3 protein holds the most common genes and DNA from its merged rows. Present in this sample are 100,000 or so distinct CDR3 sequences, approximately 6% of which were seen just once. Together, the top ten hold 5.5% to 6.5% of the sample. At the junction V is shortened by 8 bases and J by 4 bases, with 24 bases in between. As encoded in the germline V gene, CDR1 is SGHRS while CDR2 is YFSETQ. The CDR3 measures 16 amino acids from cysteine to phenylalanine. The entry retains the CDR3 DNA only, 48 bases that are in frame from base 1.

What the research found in general, with its limitations: Over subsequent months, a decline in hyperexpanded clone frequencies was noted, and after one year, T-cell counts and TCRbeta diversity were mostly ascribed to newly produced T cells. The high TCRbeta diversity at day 60 in some patients was ascribed to recipient T cells and intrathymic progenitors that had survived conditioning. The apparently early alphabetaT-cell count recovery about two months after transplant was reportedly dependent on only several hundred rapidly expanded clones derived from non-depleted graft cells.

The sample's time point label, decoded: day 60 (about 2 months) after transplantation. The intended sense of this specimen's treatment or condition label: allogeneic hematopoietic cell transplantation with graft depleted of TCRalphabeta T cells and CD19 B cells. The transplant recipients were children given TCRalphabeta/CD19-depleted allogeneic hematopoietic cell grafts. This clonotype was detected ten times or more. Its antigen is unknown. Nothing much larger sits one base from this clone, and base qualities are not available. The sequence links TRBV5-1 to TRBJ2-5; TRBD1 is possibly the D segment (6 matching bases). The sequence derives from a female patient aged 2-9 years who had a stem cell transplant for Fanconi anemia, so the T cells may come from the graft donor. The material was PBMCs, mostly from graft donor cells, obtained 60 days after TCRalphabeta/CD19-depleted stem cell transplant. CDR3 sequence: CASSRSQGRKGETQYF. The DNA sequence is given as TGCGCCAGTTCCAGGTCACAGGGAAGAAAGGGAGAGACCCAGTACTTC.